This is a list of T cell receptor beta chains from one sample in a study of blood T cell repertoires in COVID-19. Libraries were prepared by immunoSEQ multiplex PCR; TCRdb keeps only in-frame clonotypes and omits some of them. Of around 140,000 clones in the sample, around 89% were seen once. Sequenced input: peripheral blood. These receptor sequences come from a man in his fifties or sixties with COVID-19, enrolled during active disease. Each CDR3 is given with its conserved first and last residue. The D gene is left open where the match is weak. Only some rows state a clone size, as once, few, many or a class for expanded clones.

>TRBJ2-1|.|TRBV13|.
TGTGCCAGCAGCCTTGGGGGGGCTTATGAGCAGTTCTTC
CASSLGGAYEQFF
>TRBJ2-5|.|TRBV7-9|.
TGTGCCAGCAGCTACGCGGTGGGTTCTGAGACCCAGTACTTC
CASSYAVGSETQYF
>TRBJ1-3|.|TRBV10-3|.
TGTGCCATCAGTGTGCAGGGTGGAAACACCATATATTTT
CAISVQGGNTIYF
>TRBJ2-1|.|TRBV3-1/TRBV3-2|TRBD2
TGTGCCAGCAAGACTAGCGGGGGTGGTGAGCAGTTCTTC
CASKTSGGGEQFF
>TRBJ1-2|few|TRBV7-2|.
TGTGCCAGCAGCCCGGCCACGGGTAACTATGGCTACACCTTC
CASSPATGNYGYTF
>TRBJ1-6|.|TRBV5-5|.
TGTGCCAGCAGCCTACTAGGCGGATATAATTCACCCCTCCACTTT
CASSLLGGYNSPLHF
>TRBJ1-2|.|TRBV5-4|TRBD1
TGTGCCAGCAGCCCCACGGCCGTTACAGGGGGCTATGGCTACACCTTC
CASSPTAVTGGYGYTF
>TRBJ1-6|.|TRBV27|TRBD1
TGTGCCAGCAGTTTGGAGGGGGCTCCCTTTAATTCACCCCTCCACTTT
CASSLEGAPFNSPLHF
>TRBJ1-1|.|TRBV10-2|TRBD1
TGCGCCAGCAGGCGCGGGACAGCGAACACTGAAGCTTTCTTT
CASRRGTANTEAFF
>TRBJ2-5|.|TRBV28|TRBD2
TGTGCCAGCAATCTTGGGGGGGGTTTTGAGACCCAGTACTTC
CASNLGGGFETQYF
>TRBJ1-1|once|TRBV6-5|.
TGTGCCAGCACCCACGGTCGGGGAGAGGCTTTCTTT
CASTHGRGEAFF
>TRBJ1-1|.|TRBV6-5|TRBD1
TGTGCCAGCAGAAGACAGGGGACGAACACTGAAGCTTTCTTT
CASRRQGTNTEAFF
>TRBJ1-6|.|TRBV6-2/TRBV6-3|TRBD1
TGTGCCAGCAGTTACTTAGCAGGGGGCTTATATTCCTATAATTCACCCCTCCACTTT
CASSYLAGGLYSYNSPLHF
>TRBJ1-5|.|TRBV5-6|TRBD1
TGTGCCAGCAGCGCCGGAAGGACAGGGGCCGGCAATCAGCCCCAGCATTTT
CASSAGRTGAGNQPQHF
>TRBJ1-1|.|TRBV5-4|.
TGTGCCAGCAGCCTCGGTGGGCCGGTCAACACTGAAGCTTTCTTT
CASSLGGPVNTEAFF
>TRBJ1-1|few|TRBV5-1|.
TGCGCCAGCAGCTTGGACTTCGACAGACTGAACACTGAAGCTTTCTTT
CASSLDFDRLNTEAFF
>TRBJ1-6|few|TRBV19|TRBD1
TGTGCCAGTAGTATAGGAACAGGGGCGAATAATTCACCCCTCCACTTT
CASSIGTGANNSPLHF
>TRBJ2-2|.|TRBV7-8|.
TGTGCCAGCAGCGACCTCCCGGGATATACCGGGGAGCTGTTTTTT
CASSDLPGYTGELFF
>TRBJ1-1|.|TRBV29-1|.
TGCAGCGTTCCCCGAGGGCCCACTGAAGCTTTCTTT
CSVPRGPTEAFF
>TRBJ1-6|.|TRBV19|TRBD1
TGTGCCAGTAACGAGGGGGCGAGCGATAATTCACCCCTCCACTTT
CASNEGASDNSPLHF
>TRBJ1-3|.|TRBV3-1/TRBV3-2|.
TGTGCCAGCAGCCACCGGGGGGCTGGAAACACCATATATTTT
CASSHRGAGNTIYF
>TRBJ2-3|.|TRBV5-1|TRBD2
TGCGCCAGCAGCTTGGTGCTAGCGGGGGGGTCAGATACGCAGTATTTT
CASSLVLAGGSDTQYF
>TRBJ1-2|.|TRBV6-5|TRBD1
TGTGCCAGCAGTGACTCTGGACAGGGATATGGCTACACCTTC
CASSDSGQGYGYTF
>TRBJ1-5|.|TRBV7-8|.
TGTGCCAGCAGCCCCGAAACCAGACAGTCCTATAGCAATCAGCCCCAGCATTTT
CASSPETRQSYSNQPQHF
>TRBJ1-1|.|TRBV6-2/TRBV6-3|.
TGTGCCAGCAGCCCATGGGCGGGGGACACTGAAGCTTTCTTT
CASSPWAGDTEAFF
>TRBJ1-2|.|TRBV5-1|.
TGCGCCAGCAGCTTGGCGTGGGGCGGGAGAAACTATGGCTACACCTTC
CASSLAWGGRNYGYTF
>TRBJ1-2|.|TRBV3-1/TRBV3-2|TRBD1
TGTGCCAGCAGCCAACGTCCCACAGGGGCCGAAGGCTACACCTTC
CASSQRPTGAEGYTF
>TRBJ1-4|.|TRBV29-1|.
TGCAGCGTTGATACGGGGTATAATGAAAAACTGTTTTTT
CSVDTGYNEKLFF
>TRBJ1-1|.|TRBV12-3/TRBV12-4|.
TGTGCCAGCAGCAGCGCGGGTGAAGCTTTCTTT
CASSSAGEAFF